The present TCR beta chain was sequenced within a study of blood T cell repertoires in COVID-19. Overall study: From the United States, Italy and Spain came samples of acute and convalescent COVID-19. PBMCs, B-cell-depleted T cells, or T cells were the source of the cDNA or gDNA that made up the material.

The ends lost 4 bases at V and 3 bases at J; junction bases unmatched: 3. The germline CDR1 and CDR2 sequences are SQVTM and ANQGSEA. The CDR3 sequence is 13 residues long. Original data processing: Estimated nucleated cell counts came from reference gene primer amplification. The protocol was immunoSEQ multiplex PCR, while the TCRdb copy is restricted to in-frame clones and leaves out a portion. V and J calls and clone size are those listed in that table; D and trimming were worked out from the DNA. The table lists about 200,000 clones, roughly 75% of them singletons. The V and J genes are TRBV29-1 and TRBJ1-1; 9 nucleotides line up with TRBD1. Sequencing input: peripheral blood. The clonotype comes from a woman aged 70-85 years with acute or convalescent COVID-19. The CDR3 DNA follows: TGCAGCGTTGCCCGACAGGGGGACACTGAAGCTTTCTTT. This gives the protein CSVARQGDTEAFF.